This record covers a single T cell receptor (beta chain). Its target is unknown. The data are from a study of T cells expressing NK-cell markers. Turning to the study itself: From sorted CD3+CD56+NKG2C+, CD3+CD56+NKG2C- and CD3+CD56-NKG2C+ T cells came the TCR beta repertoires. HCMV seropositivity marked seven of the eight sequenced donors; one was seronegative. Overall study findings and caveats: The study found dominant NKG2C+ clonotypes at roughly 1.0-7.5% of CD8+ T cells in roughly six donors.

The CDR3 is 15 amino acids. Germline CDR1 is SNHLY and CDR2 is FYNNEI. TCRdb re-called the 5' RACE reads and catalogs CDR3 proteins one per entry, DNA excluded. The sample totals around 380,000 distinct CDR3 sequences. Sequencing was performed on blood T cells: a sorted CD56 or NKG2C T cell subset, CD4+ or CD8+ T cells, or bulk PBMC T cells (not recorded which). The chain links TRBV2 to TRBJ2-3; TCRdb's D gene call, TRBD1, goes unchecked for lack of DNA. The source is a woman in her forties or fifties in good health. The chain's CDR3 is CASSSQGSGTDTQYF.